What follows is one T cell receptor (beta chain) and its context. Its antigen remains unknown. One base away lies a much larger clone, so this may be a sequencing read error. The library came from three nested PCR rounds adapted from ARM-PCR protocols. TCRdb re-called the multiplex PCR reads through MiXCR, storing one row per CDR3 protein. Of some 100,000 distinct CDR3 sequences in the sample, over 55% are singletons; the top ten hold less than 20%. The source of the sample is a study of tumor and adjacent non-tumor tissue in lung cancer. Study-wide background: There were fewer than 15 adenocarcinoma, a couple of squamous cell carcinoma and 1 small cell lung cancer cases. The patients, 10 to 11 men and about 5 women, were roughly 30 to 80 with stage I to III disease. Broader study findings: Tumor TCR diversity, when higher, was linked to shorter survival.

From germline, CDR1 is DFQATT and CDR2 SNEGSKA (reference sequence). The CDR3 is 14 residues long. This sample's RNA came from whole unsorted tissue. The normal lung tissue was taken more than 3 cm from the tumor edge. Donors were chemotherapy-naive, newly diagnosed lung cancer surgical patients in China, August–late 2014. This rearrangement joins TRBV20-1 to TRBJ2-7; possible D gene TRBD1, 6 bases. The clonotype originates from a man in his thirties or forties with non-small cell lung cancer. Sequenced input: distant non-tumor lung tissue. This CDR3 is CSANGRGHFYEHYF. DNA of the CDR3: TGCAGTGCTAATGGCAGGGGACATTTCTACGAGCATTACTTC.